Listed here are 8 T cell receptor beta chains from one sample, sequenced in a study of OX40 agonist ivuxolimab in advanced cancers. Libraries came from the immunoSEQ multiplex PCR assay. TCRdb limited this immuneACCESS table to in-frame rearrangements with V and J called. A share of clones is missing; checked studies link under half to unresolved V genes, and the rest is unexplained. Present in this sample are approximately 110,000 clones, approximately 90% of which were seen just once. The ten largest clonotypes hold around 0.84% of the sample. The sample in question was CD4+ or CD8+ T cells sorted from blood, obtained in a trial of the OX40 agonist ivuxolimab. The source is an adult with an advanced solid tumor such as melanoma, head and neck, liver or kidney cancer.

The rearrangement links TRBV5-1 to TRBJ1-1, with 7 bases fitting TRBD1. The J segment lost 0 bases and the V segment lost 3 bases, leaving 2 bases of the junction unmatched. Germline CDR1 and CDR2: SGHRS and YFSETQ. There are 14 residues in the CDR3. The CDR3 sequence: CASSSGQLNTEAFF. The CDR3 nucleotides are TGCGCCAGCAGCTCGGGACAGCTGAACACTGAAGCTTTCTTT. Combining the CDR3 with reference TRBV5-1 and TRBJ1-1 gives the whole variable domain KAGVTQTPRYLIKTRGQQVTLSCSPISGHRSVSWYQQTPGQGLQFLFEYFSETQRNKGNFPGRFSGRQFSNSRSEMNVSTLELGDSALYLCASSSGQLNTEAFFGQGTRLTVV.

The gene calls are TRBV5-3 and TRBJ2-1; 8 bases align to TRBD2. TRBV5-3 is assigned to the ORF class and has an uncertain function. This CDR3 is built from 15 residues. The J segment lost 6 bases and the V segment lost 2 bases, leaving 7 bases of the junction unmatched. This chain's CDR3 is CARSFSFGRGNEQFF. CDR3 nucleotides: TGTGCCAGAAGCTTCTCTTTCGGGAGGGGCAATGAGCAGTTCTTC.

The chain recombines TRBV6-4 with TRBJ2-1; 11 bases agree with TRBD2. Germline assignment: CDR1 MRHNA and CDR2 SNTAGT. This CDR3 spans 16 amino acids. Trimming took 0 bases from V and 5 from J; bases not matched to a gene: 3. The DNA of the CDR3 is TGTGCCAGCAGTGACTCAGGGACTAGCGGTCACAATGAGCAGTTCTTC. Translating it yields CASSDSGTSGHNEQFF.

This chain connects TRBV2 to TRBJ2-7; D not resolved. Trimming removed 5 bases from V and 2 bases from J, with 7 bases in between. The germline gives CDR1 SNHLY, CDR2 FYNNEI. There are 12 residues in the CDR3. CDR3 in amino acids: CASSPEAYEQYF. CDR3 DNA: TGTGCCAGCAGTCCCGAAGCCTACGAGCAGTACTTC.

The rearrangement links TRBV7-2 to TRBJ2-1, with TRBD1 matching 8 bases. J lost 7 bases, V lost 4 bases, and 3 bases had no gene match. Germline values: CDR1 SGHTA, CDR2 FQGNSA. CDR3 size: 13 residues. Here the CDR3 DNA reads TGTGCCAGCAGCTACGACAGGGGTAATGAGCAGTTCTTC. Residues: CASSYDRGNEQFF.

The chain recombines TRBV7-8 with TRBJ2-1; tentatively, D is TRBD2 (6 bases). With 4 bases removed from V and 5 bases from J, the gap between germline ends came to 15 bases. The length of the CDR3 is 15 residues. The germline gives CDR1 SGHVS, CDR2 FQNEAQ. CDR3 nucleotides: TGTGCCAGCAGCTCCTGGGGACGGACTAACAATGAGCAGTTCTTC. Translation: CASSSWGRTNNEQFF.

V gene TRBV28 combines with J gene TRBJ2-3; maybe TRBD1 (6 bases). CDR3 size: 14 residues. Trimming took off 5 bases at V and 2 bases at J, with 11 bases between the two ends. Germline assignment: CDR1 MDHEN and CDR2 SYDVKM. Here the CDR3 reads CASSQGSVTDTQYF. As DNA, the CDR3 is TGTGCCAGCAGTCAGGGGTCTGTCACAGATACGCAGTATTTT.

The chain links TRBV2 to TRBJ2-1, with TRBD2 matching over 7 bases. V shed 0 bases and J 0 bases; nucleotides not matched to a gene: 2. Germline CDR1 and CDR2: SNHLY and FYNNEI. The CDR3 spans 16 residues. The DNA for the CDR3 is TGTGCCAGCAGTGAAGCGGGAGGGGCCTCCTACAATGAGCAGTTCTTC. Translated, it gives CASSEAGGASYNEQFF.